In its sample, the clone carrying this TCR beta chain was seen a few times. Its cognate antigen is unknown. MiXCR, run by TCRdb on the reads, gives a single entry per CDR3 protein. The data show 150,000 to 200,000 distinct CDR3 sequences, roughly 17% seen once. This sample was included in a study of T cell repertoires in cytomegalovirus infection. Study findings and constraints: Totalled public TCR beta family frequency picked out people who carried CMV plus the relevant HLA.

Trimming removed 7 bases from V and 7 bases from J; junction bases left unmatched: 12. CDR1 and CDR2 from the germline V gene are MNHEY and SVGEGT. The CDR3 is made up of 15 amino acids. The source material was CD8+ T cells from PBMCs. This chain uses TRBV6-2 or TRBV6-3 with TRBJ2-1; 8 bases line up with TRBD1. This TCR was recovered from a human donor in good health (CMV status not recorded). Some clones in this sample may be carry-over from other donors' samples. The CDR3 loop is CASTLEEDRVNEQFF. In DNA form, the CDR3 reads TGTGCCAGCACCCTAGAGGAGGACAGGGTGAATGAGCAGTTCTTC.